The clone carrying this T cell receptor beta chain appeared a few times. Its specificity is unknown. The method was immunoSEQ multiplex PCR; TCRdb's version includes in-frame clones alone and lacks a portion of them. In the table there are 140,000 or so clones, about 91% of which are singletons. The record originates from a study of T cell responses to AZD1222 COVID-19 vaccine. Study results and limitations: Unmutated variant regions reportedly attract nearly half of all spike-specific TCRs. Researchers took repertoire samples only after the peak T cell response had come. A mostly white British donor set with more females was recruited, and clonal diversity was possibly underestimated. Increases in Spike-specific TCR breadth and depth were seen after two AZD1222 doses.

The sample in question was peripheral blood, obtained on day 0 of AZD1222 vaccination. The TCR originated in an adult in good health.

CDR3 in DNA: TGTGCCAGCAGCCCGCAGTACAATGAGCAGTTCTTC. Translated, it gives CASSPQYNEQFF. This chain uses TRBV9 with TRBJ2-1; no clear D gene. This CDR3 is 12 amino acids long. The ends were cut back, 4 bases at V and 4 bases at J, with 6 bases in the middle. From germline, CDR1 is SGDLS and CDR2 YYNGEE.